Below, one T cell receptor beta chain is given with its context. Antigen unknown. Since all of the isolated RNA was reverse transcribed, expressed TCRB transcripts were what got sequenced. Produced via immunoSEQ multiplex PCR; TCRdb's table is partial and in-frame only. The sample gives about 290,000 clones, about 7.8% of which show up once; 1% is in the top ten. The sample comes from a study of beta chain features in type 1 diabetes. Study results and limitations: The naive, central memory and Treg TCRB repertoires looked more alike in patients than they did in healthy donors.

The CDR3 has 15 amino acids. The V gene's germline CDR1 is SGHNT and CDR2 YENEEA. Germline trimming cut 1 base from V and 4 bases from J; bases unmatched to any gene: 5. This sequence was found in a woman aged 18-29 years in good health. Sample: central memory CD4+ T cells from blood. V gene TRBV11-3 combines with J gene TRBJ2-7; 9 positions agree with TRBD2. The CDR3: CASSLGAGGEYEQYF. As DNA, the CDR3 is TGTGCCAGCAGCTTAGGAGCGGGAGGCGAGTACGAGCAGTACTTC.